This T cell receptor beta chain came from a study of shared clonotypes between healthy human individuals. The overall study: Each donor contributed plates that comprised three CD4 naive, three CD4 memory, two CD8 naive and one CD8 memory.

As for this clone: Its antigen remains unknown.

Study-level points and caveats: The expectation was that sequencing depth would affect clonotype sharing among donors. The four-donor shared clonotypes exceeded non-shared clonotypes in generation probability, with non-shared ones scoring lower.

An assay was performed, and its level was deep. Using immunoSEQ multiplex PCR, the repertoire was profiled, and TCRdb retains in-frame clones only, with some absent. The table shows 2 million to 2.5 million clones, with more than 90% occurring only once. Per germline, CDR1 SGHRS and CDR2 YFSETQ. This CDR3 is built from 13 residues. V was shortened by 9 bases and J by 2 bases, with 14 bases between the two germline ends. The receptor comes from a man aged 18 to 35 in good health. Material for sequencing was naive CD4+ T cells sorted from blood. Subset described: CD45RA+ positively selected. The chain combines TRBV5-1 with TRBJ2-5; D uncertain. This CDR3 reads CATNAGQQETQYF. The DNA for the CDR3 is TGCGCCACCAACGCCGGGCAGCAAGAGACCCAGTACTTC. The variable domain in full, with the rest retrieved from reference TRBV5-1 and TRBJ2-5, is KAGVTQTPRYLIKTRGQQVTLSCSPISGHRSVSWYQQTPGQGLQFLFEYFSETQRNKGNFPGRFSGRQFSNSRSEMNVSTLELGDSALYLCATNAGQQETQYFGPGTRLLVL.